This T cell receptor (beta chain) was sequenced in a study of vaccination effects on CD4 cells after COVID-19. Whole-study findings and limits: At late timepoints after vaccination, vaccine- and infection-induced clones shrank markedly.

V dropped 5 bases and J dropped 4; count of bases not matched to a gene: 12. Germline V gene sequence: CDR1 SGHTA, CDR2 FQGNSA. CDR3 length: 16 residues. Comments on this clone: The antigen is undetermined.

The method was immunoSEQ multiplex PCR; TCRdb's version includes in-frame clones alone and lacks a portion of them. The sample has approximately 76,000 clones, 78% seen once; the top ten hold over 9.5%. ViraFEST assay sequencing came after antigen-specific CD4+ T cells were expanded with viral peptide pools. Culture lasted about 10 days before CD4+ T cell isolation. Negative nucleocapsid antibody tests before and after vaccination confirmed no previous SARS-CoV-2 infection. PBMC were cultured at about 2 million per well with 8 to 10 IU/ml IL-2 and about 9.2 ug/ml peptides. Replacing half the medium with IL-2 medium was done on days 3 and 7.

Sequencing used CD4+ T cells from PBMCs cultured with SARS-CoV-2 spike peptides, obtained before COVID-19 vaccination. This clonotype originated in a human donor who received a COVID-19 vaccine. The V gene is TRBV7-2, the J gene TRBJ2-5, with 8 bases matching TRBD1. In DNA form, the CDR3 reads TGTGCCAGCAGCCAATACAGGGGGGTAGTGGGAGAGACCCAGTACTTC. Encoded protein: CASSQYRGVVGETQYF. The whole variable domain, remainder taken from reference TRBV7-2 and TRBJ2-5, is GAGVSQSPSNKVTEKGKDVELRCDPISGHTALYWYRQSLGQGLEFLIYFQGNSAPDKSGLPSDRFSAERTGGSVSTLTIQRTQQEDSAVYLCASSQYRGVVGETQYFGPGTRLLVL.